This TCR beta chain was sequenced for a study of shared clonotypes between healthy human individuals. The CDR3 is 15 amino acids. V was cut by 8 bases and J by 5 bases, with 20 bases left in between. Germline CDR1 reads MDHEN; CDR2 reads SYDVKM. Original data processing: ImmunoSEQ output held junction-only sequences without quality scores, so filtering differed. Data came from immunoSEQ multiplex PCR; TCRdb stores just in-frame clones and leaves some out. V, J and clone size derive from that table, while D and trimming were established from the DNA sequence. The data show some 630,000 clones, about 96% seen once. Points on this clone: The antigen is undetermined.

As defined, naive CD8 cells were CD45RO-negative and positively selected for CCR7, with terminally differentiated effector memory CD45RA+ cells excluded. The study, taken as a whole, reports: Estimated richness was generally greater in naive than memory subsets.

Sequencing was performed on naive CD8+ T cells sorted from blood. The chain has TRBV28 and TRBJ2-3; D may be TRBD2 (5 bases). The TCR sequence derives from a woman aged 25 to 39 in good health. The CDR3, as DNA: TGTGCCAGCCTTTCCTGGGAAGGAGGCAAAGATACGCAGTATTTT. Amino acids: CASLSWEGGKDTQYF.